The source of this T cell receptor beta chain is a study of cytomegalovirus exposure and HLA in healthy donors. CDR1 MGHRA and CDR2 YSYEKL come from the germline V gene. CDR3 length: 15 amino acids. General observations from the study: A later analysis revealed that TCR association rates differed between HLA loci, peaking at DRB1 and bottoming out at HLA-C. Usually a TCR sequence was rare, but some public TCRs were found in many donors. What a later analysis showed was that several of the most significant clusters appeared linked to common viral pathogens.

A multiplex PCR was run with 60 Vbeta primers and 13 Jbeta primers. Original handling: Around 9.9 million shared chains were among the 60 million to 80 million unique TCR beta chains that a later analysis counted. TCRdb's table, derived via immunoSEQ multiplex PCR, lists solely in-frame clones and lacks some. For V, J and clone size, that table is used; D and trimming come from the DNA. The data show 150,000 to 200,000 clones, with less than 80% seen just once and around 1.6% held by the top ten. As to this clone: Its antigen remains unknown. A read error may account for a junction end that differs from germline.

The receptor was derived from a man younger than 35 in good health and CMV-seronegative. The specimen was PBMCs. The J gene is TRBJ2-3, the V gene TRBV4-1, with 12 bases fitting TRBD2. As DNA, the CDR3 is TGTGCCAGCAGCCAAGCTAGCGGGGGGGCAGATACGCAGTATTTT. Its translation is CASSQASGGADTQYF.